This T cell receptor beta chain stems from a study of CXCR3-negative and CXCR3-positive naive CD8 T cells. Study-level background: Every library held about 1.5 +/- 0.3 million TRB reads, and the total came to around 130 million.

With some 310,000 cells each, the CD8+ T cell subsets were individually sorted in triplicate. This CDR3 is built from 14 residues. The germline V gene has CDR1 SQVTM and CDR2 ANQGSEA. To note about this clonotype: Its antigen is as yet unknown.

Notes on the study in general: Partly lower CXCR3 expression followed cryopreservation, and most assays relied on fresh PBMCs. Diversity ran similarly high across both naive subsets but far lower in memory CD8+ cells.

The authors made the TRB cDNA libraries by 5' RACE using UMI labels. Using the 5' RACE reads, TCRdb records one entry per CDR3 protein without DNA. In all, the sample yields approximately 52,000 distinct CDR3 sequences. The genes are TRBV29-1 and TRBJ2-7; no DNA is available, so the TRBD1 call from TCRdb remains unchecked. This sequence was found in a human donor in good health. Some clones in this sample may be carry-over from other donors' samples. The sequenced sample consisted of memory CD8+ T cells from blood. The CDR3 region is CSVEGAGGRYEQYF.